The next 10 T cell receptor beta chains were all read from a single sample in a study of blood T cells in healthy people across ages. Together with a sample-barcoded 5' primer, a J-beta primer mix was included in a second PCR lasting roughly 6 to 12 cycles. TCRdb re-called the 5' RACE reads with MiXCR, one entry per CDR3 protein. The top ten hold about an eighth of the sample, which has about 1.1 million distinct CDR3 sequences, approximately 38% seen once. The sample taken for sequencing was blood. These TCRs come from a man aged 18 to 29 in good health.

The CDR3 region has the DNA TGTGCCAGTAGTCGGGCCACTGAAGCTTTCTTT. Translation: CASSRATEAFF. The rearrangement joins TRBV19 to TRBJ1-1; no firm D call. V lost 5 bases and J lost 4, with 5 bases in between. Germline V gene data show CDR1 as LNHDA and CDR2 as SQIVND (reference sequence). This CDR3 has 11 amino acids.

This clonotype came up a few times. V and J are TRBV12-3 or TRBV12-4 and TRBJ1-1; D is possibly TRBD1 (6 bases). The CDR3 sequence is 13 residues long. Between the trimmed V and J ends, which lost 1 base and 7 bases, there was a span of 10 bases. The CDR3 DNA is TGTGCCAGCAGTTTAGAACAGGGAAATGAAGCTTTCTTT. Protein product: CASSLEQGNEAFF.

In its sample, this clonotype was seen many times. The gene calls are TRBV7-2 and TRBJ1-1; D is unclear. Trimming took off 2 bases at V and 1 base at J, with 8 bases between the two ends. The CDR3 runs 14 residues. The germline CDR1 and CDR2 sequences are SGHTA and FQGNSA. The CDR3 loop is CASSLSAENTEAFF. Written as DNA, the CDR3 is TGTGCCAGCAGCTTATCGGCGGAGAACACTGAAGCTTTCTTT.

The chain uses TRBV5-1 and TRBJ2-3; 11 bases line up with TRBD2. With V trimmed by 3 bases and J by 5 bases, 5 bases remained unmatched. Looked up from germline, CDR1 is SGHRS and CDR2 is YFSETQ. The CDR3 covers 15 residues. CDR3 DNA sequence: TGCGCCAGCAGCTCCCCTAGCGGGGGGAAAGATACGCAGTATTTT. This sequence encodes CASSSPSGGKDTQYF.

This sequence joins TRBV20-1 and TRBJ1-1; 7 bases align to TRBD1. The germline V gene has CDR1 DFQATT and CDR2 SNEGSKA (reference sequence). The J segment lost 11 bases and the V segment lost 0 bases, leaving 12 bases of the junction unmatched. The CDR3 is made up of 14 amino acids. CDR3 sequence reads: CSARDRRGGSRAFF. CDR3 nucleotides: TGCAGTGCTAGAGATCGAAGAGGGGGCAGCAGGGCTTTCTTT.

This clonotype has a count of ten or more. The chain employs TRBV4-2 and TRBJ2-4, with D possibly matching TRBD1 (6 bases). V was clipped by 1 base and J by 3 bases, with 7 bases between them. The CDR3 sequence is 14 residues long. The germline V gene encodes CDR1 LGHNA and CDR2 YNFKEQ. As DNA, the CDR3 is TGTGCCAGCAGCCAAGCAGGGGACAAAAACATTCAGTACTTC. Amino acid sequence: CASSQAGDKNIQYF.

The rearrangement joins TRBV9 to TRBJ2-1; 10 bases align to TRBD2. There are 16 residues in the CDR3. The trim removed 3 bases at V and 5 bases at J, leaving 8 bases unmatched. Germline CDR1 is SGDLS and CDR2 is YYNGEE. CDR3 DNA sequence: TGTGCCAGCAGCGCCCCTAGCGGGGGCTCACACAATGAGCAGTTCTTC. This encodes CASSAPSGGSHNEQFF.

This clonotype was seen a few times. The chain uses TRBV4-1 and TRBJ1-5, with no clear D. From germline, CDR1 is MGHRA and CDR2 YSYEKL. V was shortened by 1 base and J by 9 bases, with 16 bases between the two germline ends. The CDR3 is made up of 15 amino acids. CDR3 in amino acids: CASSQALGRKRPQHF. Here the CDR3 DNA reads TGCGCCAGCAGCCAAGCCCTCGGGCGTAAGCGGCCCCAGCATTTT.

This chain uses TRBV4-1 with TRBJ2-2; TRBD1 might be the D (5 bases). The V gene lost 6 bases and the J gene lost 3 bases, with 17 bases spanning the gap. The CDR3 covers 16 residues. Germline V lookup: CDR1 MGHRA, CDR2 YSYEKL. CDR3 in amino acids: CASSPLGVRDTGELFF. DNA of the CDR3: TGCGCCAGCAGTCCCCTAGGGGTCAGGGACACCGGGGAGCTGTTTTTT.

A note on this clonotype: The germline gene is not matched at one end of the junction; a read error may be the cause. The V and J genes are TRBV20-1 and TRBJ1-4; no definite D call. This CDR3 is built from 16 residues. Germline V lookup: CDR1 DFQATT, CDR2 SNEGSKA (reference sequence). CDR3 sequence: CNASRGREPTNEKLFF. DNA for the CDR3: TGCAATGCTAGTCGGGGAAGGGAACCAACTAATGAAAAACTGTTTTTT.